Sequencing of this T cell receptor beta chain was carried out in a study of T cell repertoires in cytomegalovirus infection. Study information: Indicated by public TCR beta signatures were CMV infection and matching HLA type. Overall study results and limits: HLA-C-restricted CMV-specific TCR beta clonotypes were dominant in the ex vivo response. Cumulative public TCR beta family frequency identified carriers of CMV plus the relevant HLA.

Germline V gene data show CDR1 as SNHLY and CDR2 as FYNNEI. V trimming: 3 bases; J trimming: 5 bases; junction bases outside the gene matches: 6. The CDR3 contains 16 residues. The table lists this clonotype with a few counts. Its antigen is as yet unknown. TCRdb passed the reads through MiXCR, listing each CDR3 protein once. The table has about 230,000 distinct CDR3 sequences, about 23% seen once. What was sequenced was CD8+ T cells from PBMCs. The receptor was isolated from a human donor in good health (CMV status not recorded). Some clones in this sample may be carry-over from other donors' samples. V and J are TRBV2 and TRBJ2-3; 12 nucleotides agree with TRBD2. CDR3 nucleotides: TGTGCCAGCAGTGAGGCGTCTAGCGGGGGGGAAGATACGCAGTATTTT. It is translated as CASSEASSGGEDTQYF. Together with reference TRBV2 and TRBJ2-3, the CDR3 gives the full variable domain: EPEVTQTPSHQVTQMGQEVILRCVPISNHLYFYWYRQILGQKVEFLVSFYNNEISEKSEIFDDQFSVERPDGSNFTLKIRSTKLEDSAMYFCASSEASSGGEDTQYFGPGTRLTVL.